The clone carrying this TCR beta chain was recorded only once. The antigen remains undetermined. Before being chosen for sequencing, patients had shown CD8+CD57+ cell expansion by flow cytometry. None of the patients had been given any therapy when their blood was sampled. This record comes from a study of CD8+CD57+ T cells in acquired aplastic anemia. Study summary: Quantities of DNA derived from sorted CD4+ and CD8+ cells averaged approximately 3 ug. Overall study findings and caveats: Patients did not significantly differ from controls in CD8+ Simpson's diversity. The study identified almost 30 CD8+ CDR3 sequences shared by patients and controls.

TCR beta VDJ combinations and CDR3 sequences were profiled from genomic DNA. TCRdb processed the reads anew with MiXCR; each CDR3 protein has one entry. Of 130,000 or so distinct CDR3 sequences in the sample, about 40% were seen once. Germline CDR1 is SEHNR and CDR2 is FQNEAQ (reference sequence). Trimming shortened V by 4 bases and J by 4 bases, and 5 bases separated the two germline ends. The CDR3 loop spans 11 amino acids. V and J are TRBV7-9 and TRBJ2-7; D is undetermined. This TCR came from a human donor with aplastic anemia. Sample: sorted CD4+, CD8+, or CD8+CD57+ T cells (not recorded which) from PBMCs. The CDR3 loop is CASSYPYEQYF. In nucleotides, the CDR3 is TGTGCCAGCAGCTATCCTTACGAGCAGTACTTC.